This T cell receptor beta chain stems from a study of metastatic and nonmetastatic thyroid tumors. Whole-study context: From malignant and benign thyroid patients, repertoires in blood and in tumor or nodule tissue were compared. Study-wide points: Malignant thyroid tumors reportedly exceeded benign nodules significantly in TCR beta diversity, with the difference appearing in blood and tumor.

The CDR3 has 13 amino acids. Per germline, CDR1 SGHNT and CDR2 YENEEA. Worth noting for this clone: Its antigen is undetermined. At one end, the junction sequence differs from germline, possibly due to a read error.

Patients were all untreated before their thyroid surgery. TCRdb called clones again from the PCR reads with MiXCR. The sample shows about 20,000 clones, about a quarter of them seen only once. The receptor was isolated from a female donor with papillary thyroid cancer or a benign thyroid nodule (not recorded which). Some clones in this sample may be carry-over from other donors' samples. The chain is built from TRBV11-3 and TRBJ1-1, with TRBD1 as a possible D gene (5 bases). The sample comprised blood. The CDR3 DNA is TGTGTCAGCAGGGAGGGGTCTCCGACTGAAGCTTTCTTT. Its translation is CVSREGSPTEAFF.